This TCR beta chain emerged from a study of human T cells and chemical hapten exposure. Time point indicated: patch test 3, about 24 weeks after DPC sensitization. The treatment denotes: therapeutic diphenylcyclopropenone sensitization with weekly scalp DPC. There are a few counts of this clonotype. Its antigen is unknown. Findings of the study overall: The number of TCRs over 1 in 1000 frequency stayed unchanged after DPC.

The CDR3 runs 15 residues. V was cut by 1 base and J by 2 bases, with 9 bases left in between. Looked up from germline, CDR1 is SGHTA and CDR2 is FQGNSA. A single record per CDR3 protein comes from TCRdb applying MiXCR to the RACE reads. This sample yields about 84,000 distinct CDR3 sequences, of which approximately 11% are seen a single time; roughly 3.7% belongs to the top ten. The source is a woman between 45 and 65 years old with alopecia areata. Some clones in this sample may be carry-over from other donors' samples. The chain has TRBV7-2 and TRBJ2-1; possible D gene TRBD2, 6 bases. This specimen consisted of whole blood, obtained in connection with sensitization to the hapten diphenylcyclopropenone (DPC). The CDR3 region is CASSLDQRAYNEQFF. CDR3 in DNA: TGTGCCAGCAGCTTAGACCAGCGGGCCTACAATGAGCAGTTCTTC.